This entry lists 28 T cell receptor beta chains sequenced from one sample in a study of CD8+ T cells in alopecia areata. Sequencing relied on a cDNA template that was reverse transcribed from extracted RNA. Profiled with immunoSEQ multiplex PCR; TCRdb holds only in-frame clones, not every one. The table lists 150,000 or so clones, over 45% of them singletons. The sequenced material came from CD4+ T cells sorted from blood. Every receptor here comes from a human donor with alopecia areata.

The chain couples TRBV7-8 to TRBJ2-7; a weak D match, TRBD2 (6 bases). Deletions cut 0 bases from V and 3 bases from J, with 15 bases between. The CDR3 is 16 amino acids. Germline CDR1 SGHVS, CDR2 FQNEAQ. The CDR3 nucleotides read TGTGCCAGCAGCTTAGCGCATGGAGGGACGGGCTACGAGCAGTACTTC. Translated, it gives CASSLAHGGTGYEQYF.

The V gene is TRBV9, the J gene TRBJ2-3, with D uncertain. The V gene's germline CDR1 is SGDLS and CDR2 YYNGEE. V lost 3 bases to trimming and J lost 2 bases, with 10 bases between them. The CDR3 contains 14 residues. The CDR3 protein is CASSAYLLTDTQYF. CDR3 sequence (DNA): TGTGCCAGCAGCGCATACCTCCTCACAGATACGCAGTATTTT. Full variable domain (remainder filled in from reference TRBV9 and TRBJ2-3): DSGVTQTPKHLITATGQRVTLRCSPRSGDLSVYWYQQSLDQGLQFLIQYYNGEERAKGNILERFSAQQFPDLHSELNLSSLELGDSALYFCASSAYLLTDTQYFGPGTRLTVL.

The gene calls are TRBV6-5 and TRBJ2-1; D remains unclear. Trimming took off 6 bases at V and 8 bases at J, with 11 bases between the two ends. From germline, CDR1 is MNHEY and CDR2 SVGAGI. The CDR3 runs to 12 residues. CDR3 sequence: CASRPRGYEQFF. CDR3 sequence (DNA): TGTGCCAGCAGACCCCGCGGCTATGAGCAGTTCTTC.

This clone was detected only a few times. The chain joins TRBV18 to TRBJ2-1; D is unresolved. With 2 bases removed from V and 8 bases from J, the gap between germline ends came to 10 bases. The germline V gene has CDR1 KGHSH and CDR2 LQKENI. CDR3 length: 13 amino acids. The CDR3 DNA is TGTGCCAGCTCACCAGAGATGCACCATGAGCAGTTCTTC. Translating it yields CASSPEMHHEQFF.

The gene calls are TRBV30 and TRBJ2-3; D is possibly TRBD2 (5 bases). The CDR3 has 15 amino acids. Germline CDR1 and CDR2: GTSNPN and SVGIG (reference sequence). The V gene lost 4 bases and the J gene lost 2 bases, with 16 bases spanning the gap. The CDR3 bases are TGTGCCTGGATTAAGGAGGAGTGGGTCACAGATACGCAGTATTTT. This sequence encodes CAWIKEEWVTDTQYF.

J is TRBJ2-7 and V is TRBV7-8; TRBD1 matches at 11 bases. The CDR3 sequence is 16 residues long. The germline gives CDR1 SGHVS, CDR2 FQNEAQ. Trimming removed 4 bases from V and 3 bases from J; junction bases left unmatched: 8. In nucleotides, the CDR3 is TGTGCCAGCAGCTCCAGGAGGGACAGGGGGTTCTACGAGCAGTACTTC. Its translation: CASSSRRDRGFYEQYF.

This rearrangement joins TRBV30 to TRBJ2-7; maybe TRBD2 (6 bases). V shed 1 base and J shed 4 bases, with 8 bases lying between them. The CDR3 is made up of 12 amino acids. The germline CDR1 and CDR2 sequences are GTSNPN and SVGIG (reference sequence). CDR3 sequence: CAWSAGGYEQYF. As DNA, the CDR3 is TGTGCCTGGAGTGCCGGGGGATACGAGCAGTACTTC.

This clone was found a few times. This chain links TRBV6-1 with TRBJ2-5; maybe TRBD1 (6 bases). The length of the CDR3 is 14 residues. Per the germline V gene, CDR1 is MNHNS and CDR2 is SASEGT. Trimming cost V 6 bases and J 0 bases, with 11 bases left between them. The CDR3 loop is CASSSGQNQETQYF. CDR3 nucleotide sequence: TGTGCCAGCAGCTCGGGACAAAACCAAGAGACCCAGTACTTC.

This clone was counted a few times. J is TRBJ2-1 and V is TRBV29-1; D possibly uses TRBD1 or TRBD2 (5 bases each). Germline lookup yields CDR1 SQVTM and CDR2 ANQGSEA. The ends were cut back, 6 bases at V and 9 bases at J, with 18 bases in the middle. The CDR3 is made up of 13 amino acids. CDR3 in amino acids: CSVKTVRGFEQFF. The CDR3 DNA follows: TGCAGCGTGAAAACCGTGAGGGGATTTGAGCAGTTCTTC.

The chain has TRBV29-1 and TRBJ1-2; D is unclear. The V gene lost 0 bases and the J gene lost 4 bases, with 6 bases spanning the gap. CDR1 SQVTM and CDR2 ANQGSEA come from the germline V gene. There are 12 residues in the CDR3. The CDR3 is CSVEEGSYGYTF. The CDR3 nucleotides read TGCAGCGTTGAAGAGGGGAGCTATGGCTACACCTTC. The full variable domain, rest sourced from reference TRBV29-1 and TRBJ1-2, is SAVISQKPSRDICQRGTSLTIQCQVDSQVTMMFWYRQQPGQSLTLIATANQGSEATYESGFVIDKFPISRPNLTFSTLTVSNMSPEDSSIYLCSVEEGSYGYTFGSGTRLTVV.

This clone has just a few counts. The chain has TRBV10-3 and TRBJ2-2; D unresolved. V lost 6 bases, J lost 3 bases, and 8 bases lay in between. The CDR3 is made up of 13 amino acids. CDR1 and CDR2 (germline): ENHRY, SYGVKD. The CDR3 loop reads CAIRDGYTGELFF. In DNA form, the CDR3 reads TGTGCCATCAGGGATGGATACACCGGGGAGCTGTTTTTT.

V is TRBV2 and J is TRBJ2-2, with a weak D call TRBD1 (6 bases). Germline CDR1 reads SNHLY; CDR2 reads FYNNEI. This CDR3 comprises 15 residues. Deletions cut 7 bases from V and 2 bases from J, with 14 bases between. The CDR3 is CASKDRSVNTGELFF. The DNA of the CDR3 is TGTGCCAGCAAAGACAGGTCCGTAAACACCGGGGAGCTGTTTTTT.

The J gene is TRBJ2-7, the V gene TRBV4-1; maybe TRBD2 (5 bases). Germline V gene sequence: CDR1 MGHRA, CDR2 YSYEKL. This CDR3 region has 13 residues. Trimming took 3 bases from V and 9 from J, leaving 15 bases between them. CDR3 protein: CASSHTQKGGQYF. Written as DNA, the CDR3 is TGCGCCAGCAGCCACACCCAGAAAGGAGGGCAGTACTTC.

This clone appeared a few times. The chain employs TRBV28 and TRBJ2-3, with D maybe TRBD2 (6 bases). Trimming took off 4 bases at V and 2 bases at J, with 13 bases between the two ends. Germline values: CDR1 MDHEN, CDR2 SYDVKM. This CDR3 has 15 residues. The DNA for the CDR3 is TGTGCCAGCAGTTCTACCTTGGACTACACAGATACGCAGTATTTT. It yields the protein CASSSTLDYTDTQYF.

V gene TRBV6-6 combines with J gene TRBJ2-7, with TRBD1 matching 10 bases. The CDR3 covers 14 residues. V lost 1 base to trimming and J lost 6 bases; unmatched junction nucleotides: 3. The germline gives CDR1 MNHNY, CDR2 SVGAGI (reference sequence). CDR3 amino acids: CASSYWDRGIEQYF. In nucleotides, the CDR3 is TGTGCCAGCAGTTACTGGGACAGGGGAATCGAGCAGTACTTC.

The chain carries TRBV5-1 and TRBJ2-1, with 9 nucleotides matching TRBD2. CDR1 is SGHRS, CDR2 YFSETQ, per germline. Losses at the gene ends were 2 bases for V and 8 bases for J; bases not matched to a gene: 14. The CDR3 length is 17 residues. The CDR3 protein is CASSLGRGLAIKDEQFF. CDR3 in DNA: TGCGCCAGCAGCTTAGGCAGGGGACTAGCTATTAAAGATGAGCAGTTCTTC.

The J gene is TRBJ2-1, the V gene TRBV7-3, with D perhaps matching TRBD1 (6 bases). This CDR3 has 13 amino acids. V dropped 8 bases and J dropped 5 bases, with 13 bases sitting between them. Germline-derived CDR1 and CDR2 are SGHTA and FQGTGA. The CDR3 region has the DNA TGTGCCAGCTTGGGGGCAGCGGACAATGAGCAGTTCTTC. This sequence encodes CASLGAADNEQFF.

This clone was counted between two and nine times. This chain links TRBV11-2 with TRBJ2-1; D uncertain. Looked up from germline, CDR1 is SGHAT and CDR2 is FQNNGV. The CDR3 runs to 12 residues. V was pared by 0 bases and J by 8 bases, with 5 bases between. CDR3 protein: CASSLDRDEQFF. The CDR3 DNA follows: TGTGCCAGCAGCTTAGATCGCGATGAGCAGTTCTTC. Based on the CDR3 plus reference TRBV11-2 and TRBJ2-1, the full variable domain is EAGVAQSPRYKIIEKRQSVAFWCNPISGHATLYWYQQILGQGPKLLIQFQNNGVVDDSQLPKDRFSAERLKGVDSTLKIQPAKLEDSAVYLCASSLDRDEQFFGPGTRLTVL.

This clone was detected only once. Here the CDR3 reads CAWSSGWNEAFF. CDR3 bases: TGTGCCTGGAGTTCTGGATGGAATGAAGCTTTCTTT. The chain links TRBV30 to TRBJ1-1, with D unclear. V was pared by 2 bases and J by 7 bases, with 11 bases between. In germline, CDR1 is GTSNPN, CDR2 SVGIG (reference sequence). CDR3 length: 12 amino acids. The complete variable domain, with remaining parts taken from reference TRBV30 and TRBJ1-1, reads SQTIHQWPATLVQPVGSPLSLECTVEGTSNPNLYWYRQAAGRGLQLLFYSVGIGQISSEVPQNLSASRPQDRQFILSSKKLLLSDSGFYLCAWSSGWNEAFFGQGTRLTVV.

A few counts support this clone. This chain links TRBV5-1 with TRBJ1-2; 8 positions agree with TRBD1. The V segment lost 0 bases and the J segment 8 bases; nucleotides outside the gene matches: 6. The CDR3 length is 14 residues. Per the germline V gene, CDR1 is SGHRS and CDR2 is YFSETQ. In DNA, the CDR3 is TGCGCCAGCAGCTTGGACCAGGGGGCGAGAGGCTACACCTTC. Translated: CASSLDQGARGYTF.

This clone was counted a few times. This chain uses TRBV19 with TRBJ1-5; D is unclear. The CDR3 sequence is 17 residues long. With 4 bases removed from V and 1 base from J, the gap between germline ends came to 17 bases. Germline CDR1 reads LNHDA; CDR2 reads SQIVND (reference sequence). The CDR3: CASSTKRVGSSNQPQHF. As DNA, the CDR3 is TGTGCCAGTAGTACAAAAAGGGTGGGGTCCAGCAATCAGCCCCAGCATTTT.

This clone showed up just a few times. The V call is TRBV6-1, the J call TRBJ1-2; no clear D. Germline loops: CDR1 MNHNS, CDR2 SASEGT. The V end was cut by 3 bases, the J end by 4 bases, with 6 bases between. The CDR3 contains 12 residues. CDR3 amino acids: CASSETGYGYTF. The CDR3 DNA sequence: TGTGCCAGCAGTGAGACGGGCTATGGCTACACCTTC.

The CDR3 sequence is CSGGQAYEQYF. In DNA form, the CDR3 reads TGCAGCGGGGGACAGGCCTACGAGCAGTACTTC. The chain recombines TRBV29-1 with TRBJ2-7; TRBD1 agrees at 8 bases. Germline V CDR1 and CDR2: SQVTM, ANQGSEA. The junction had 1 base not matched to a gene; V was cut back by 7 bases and J by 2 bases. CDR3 length equals 11 residues.

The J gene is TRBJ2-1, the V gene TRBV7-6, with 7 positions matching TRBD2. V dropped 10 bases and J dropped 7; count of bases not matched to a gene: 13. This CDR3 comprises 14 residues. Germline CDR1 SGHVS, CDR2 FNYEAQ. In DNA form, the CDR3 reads TGTGCCATCCAACTCGGGACTAAGGGGAATGAGCAGTTCTTC. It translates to CAIQLGTKGNEQFF. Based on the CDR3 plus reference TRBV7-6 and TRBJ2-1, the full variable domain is GAGVSQSPRYKVTKRGQDVALRCDPISGHVSLYWYRQALGQGPEFLTYFNYEAQQDKSGLPNDRFSAERPEGSISTLTIQRTEQRDSAMYRCAIQLGTKGNEQFFGPGTRLTVL.

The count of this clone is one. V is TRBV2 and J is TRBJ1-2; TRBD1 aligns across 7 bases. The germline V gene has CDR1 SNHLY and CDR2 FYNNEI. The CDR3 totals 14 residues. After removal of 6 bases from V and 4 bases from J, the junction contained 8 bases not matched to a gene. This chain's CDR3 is CASSATGSTYGYTF. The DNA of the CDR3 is TGTGCCAGCAGCGCGACAGGGAGCACCTATGGCTACACCTTC.

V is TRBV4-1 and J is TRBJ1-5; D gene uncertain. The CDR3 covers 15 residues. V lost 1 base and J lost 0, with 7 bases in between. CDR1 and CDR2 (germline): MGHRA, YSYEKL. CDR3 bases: TGCGCCAGCAGCCAAGCAGGTTATAGCAATCAGCCCCAGCATTTT. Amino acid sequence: CASSQAGYSNQPQHF.

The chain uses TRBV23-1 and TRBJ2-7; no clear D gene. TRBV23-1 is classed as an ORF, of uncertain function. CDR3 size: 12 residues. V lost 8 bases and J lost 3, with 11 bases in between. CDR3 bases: TGCGCCAGCCCACCTTCGGGCTACGAGCAGTACTTC. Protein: CASPPSGYEQYF.

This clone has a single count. CDR3 bases: TGCGCCAGCAGCCAAGTTCTAGCGGAGGGGGGTTACGAGCAGTACTTC. Protein: CASSQVLAEGGYEQYF. V usage is TRBV4-1 and J usage is TRBJ2-7; D is possibly TRBD2 (7 bases). This CDR3 comprises 16 residues. The germline gives CDR1 MGHRA, CDR2 YSYEKL. The V and J ends lost 1 base and 4 bases respectively, with 17 bases between them.